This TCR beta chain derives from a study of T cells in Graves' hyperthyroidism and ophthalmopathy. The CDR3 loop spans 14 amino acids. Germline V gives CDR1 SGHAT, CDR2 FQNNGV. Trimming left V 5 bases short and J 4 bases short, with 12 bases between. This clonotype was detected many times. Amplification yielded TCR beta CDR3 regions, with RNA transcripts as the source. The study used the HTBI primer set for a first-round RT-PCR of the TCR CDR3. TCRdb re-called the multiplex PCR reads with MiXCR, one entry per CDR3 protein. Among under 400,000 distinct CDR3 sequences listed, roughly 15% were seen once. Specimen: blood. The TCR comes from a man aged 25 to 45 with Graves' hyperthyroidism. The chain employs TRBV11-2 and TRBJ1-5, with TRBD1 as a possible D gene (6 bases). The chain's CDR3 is CASSQDRFNQPQHF. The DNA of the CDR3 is TGTGCCAGCAGCCAAGACAGGTTTAATCAGCCCCAGCATTTT.